This TCR beta chain was captured by sequencing in a study of tumor-infiltrating lymphocytes in primary liver carcinoma. Study information: The tumors ranged from about 4.2 to 11 cm across and fell within stage T1-T3 N0M0. Every sample contained roughly 3.65 to 8 million productive TCRbeta reads, and these numbers were similar from one tissue type to another.

This CDR3 comprises 12 residues. CDR1 is MNHEY, CDR2 SVGEGT, per germline. Points on this clonotype: At one end the junction does not follow the germline gene, possibly because of a read error.

Starting from approximately 470 ng of total RNA, TCR beta cDNA was produced with a primer in the constant region. Amplification in three nested multiplex PCR rounds with slightly modified ARM-PCR gave rise to TCR beta libraries. The study ran its first two PCR rounds for roughly 11 cycles each, using TRBV1-TRBV30 forward primers and a C-beta reverse primer. TCRdb independently ran MiXCR on the multiplex PCR reads; one entry per CDR3 protein. The table has some 190,000 distinct CDR3 sequences, about 85% seen once. Scientists recovered RNA and DNA together from approximately 20-30 mg of unsorted bulk tissue.

Sequencing was done on a sample of tumor tissue from primary liver carcinoma. This receptor was obtained from a man in his forties with primary liver carcinoma and hepatitis B virus infection. V usage is TRBV6-2 or TRBV6-3 and J usage is TRBJ2-5; 10 nucleotides line up with TRBD1. The CDR3 DNA follows: TGTGCCACCCGGACAGGGGGAGAGACGCAGTGCTTC. Residues: CATRTGGETQCF.